This TCR beta chain was identified during a study of blood T cell repertoires in COVID-19. Profiling relied on immunoSEQ multiplex PCR, and the TCRdb table lists in-frame clones only, not all of them. The table has about 90,000 clones, approximately 91% seen once. The CDR3 is made up of 14 amino acids. V was clipped by 8 bases and J by 8 bases; unmatched bases: 9. Per the germline V gene, CDR1 is MNHEY and CDR2 is SVGAGI. The sequenced material came from peripheral blood. This receptor was identified in a human donor with active COVID-19. The donor label of this sample is uncertain. This chain links TRBV6-5 with TRBJ2-1; TRBD1 matches 10 bases. CDR3 loop: CASLDRGRGDEQFF. The DNA of the CDR3 is TGTGCCAGCTTAGACAGGGGGCGGGGGGATGAGCAGTTCTTC.